The T cell receptor (beta chain) under discussion was sequenced for a study of identical twins. V lost 2 bases to trimming and J lost 2 bases; unmatched junction nucleotides: 7. The CDR3 runs to 16 residues. Germline CDR1 reads SNHLY; CDR2 reads FYNNEI. Only a few counts were recorded for this clonotype. The antigen remains unidentified. A template switching step contributed a universal primer site, while unique molecular identifiers were present in the cDNA. Each CDR3 protein gets one entry after TCRdb re-called the 5' RACE reads with MiXCR. The table shows around 250,000 distinct CDR3 sequences, with more than 9.5% occurring only once. Study-level points and caveats: In zero-insertion analyses, partial confounding could arise from invariant MAIT and iNKT cells.

Healthy Caucasians supplied all donations. This same sample was also part of a study on yellow fever vaccine responses in identical twins. That paper notes: Vaccine T cell responses of twins reportedly seemed partly convergent and partly personalized.

Sequencing was performed on memory (CD45RO+) T cells sorted from blood. The clonotype originates from a woman aged 18 to 35 in good health. This chain connects TRBV2 to TRBJ2-3; 7 positions agree with TRBD2. CDR3 coding DNA: TGTGCCAGCAGTGAAAGGTGGCTAGCGGACACAGATACGCAGTATTTT. This translates into CASSERWLADTDTQYF.